This T cell receptor beta chain was found in a study of T cell changes during pregnancy in multiple sclerosis. The V and J ends lost 1 base and 6 bases, in that order; junction bases with no gene match: 10. Germline V gene lookup returns CDR1 SGHNT and CDR2 YENEEA. The CDR3 consists of 16 residues. Measured with immunoSEQ multiplex PCR; TCRdb has only the in-frame clones, and not every one. The sample has roughly 77,000 clones; 80% to 95% are singletons. The specimen was peripheral blood, collected in the second trimester of pregnancy. This TCR came from a female donor with multiple sclerosis, enrolled in a pregnancy study. The chain couples TRBV11-3 to TRBJ1-2; 8 nucleotides align to TRBD1. CDR3 coding DNA: TGTGCCAGCAGCTTAGTCGCGGACAGGGATAGTAATGGCTACACCTTC. Its protein product is CASSLVADRDSNGYTF.